This record covers a single T cell receptor (beta chain). Its antigen is currently not known. Base quality data are lacking; no much larger clone is found one base away. What this sample's time point label stands for: peripheral blood before pembrolizumab. For each enrolled patient, mismatch repair deficiency was established using either polymerase chain reaction or immunohistochemistry. TCR sequencing was carried out for three patients who responded to pembrolizumab therapy. The phase II trial prospectively tested pembrolizumab PD-1 blockade in advanced mismatch repair-deficient cancers regardless of tissue of origin. Peripheral blood T cell samples were gathered serially, both before PD-1 blockade started and at multiple time points afterward. The timing of each blood sample was reported as weeks after the first dose of pembrolizumab. The protocol used for the library was the immunoSEQ multiplex PCR assay. TCRdb took over this immuneACCESS table, retaining in-frame rearrangements with V and J assigned. Such tables are incomplete; in checked studies, under half of the missing clones stem from an unresolved V gene, and the remainder is unexplained. This sample comprises under 50,000 clones, 70% to 85% of them detected only once. The top ten hold about 3.5% of the sample.

For CDR1 and CDR2, the germline V gene lists SGHRS and YFSETQ. V has 4 bases trimmed and J has 3 bases trimmed; junction bases matching no gene number 20. The CDR3 starts with the cysteine, ends with the phenylalanine, and has 19 residues. The CDR3 DNA has 57 bases and is translated from base 1. The data are from a study of PD-1 blockade in mismatch repair-deficient tumors (dated 2017 in TCRdb). Broadly, across the study: Between September 2013 and September 2016, the trial enrolled around 91 consecutive patients with approximately 13 mismatch repair-deficient cancer types, every one of whom had been previously treated and was progressing. Deep sequencing of TCR CDR3 regions was used to track tumor-associated T cell clones in peripheral blood of patients responding to PD-1 blockade.

Broad study findings and their caveats: After pembrolizumab, tumor-resident clones, which were often undetectable in blood before treatment, expanded rapidly and then contracted, generally ahead of radiologic responses.

This chain is built from TRBV5-1 and TRBJ2-7, and 9 bases in between align with TRBD2. The sample here was PBMCs, taken before pembrolizumab treatment. The source of this sequence is an adult with mismatch repair-deficient cancer. The bases read TGCGCCAGCAGCGAATTACCAGTGCTGAGCGGGAGGCACAACTACGAGCAGTACTTC. Its amino acids are CASSELPVLSGRHNYEQYF.